Presented here are 32 T cell receptor beta chains from one specimen sequenced in a study of blood T cell repertoires in COVID-19. Only in-frame clones appear in the TCRdb table, and some are missing; sequencing was by immunoSEQ multiplex PCR. The sample has 190,000 or so clones, 81% seen once. Source material: peripheral blood. These receptors were collected from a woman aged 80 or over with COVID-19, enrolled during active disease.

In its sample, this clone was seen once. This chain connects TRBV19 to TRBJ1-2; TRBD1 is a possible D gene (5 bases). The CDR3 spans 14 residues. Between the trimmed V and J ends, which lost 5 bases and 8 bases, there was a span of 18 bases. The V gene's germline CDR1 is LNHDA and CDR2 SQIVND (reference sequence). CDR3: CASSSRGGDVGYTF. The DNA for the CDR3 is TGTGCCAGTAGTTCTCGCGGGGGGGATGTGGGCTACACCTTC.

The chain recombines TRBV6-6 with TRBJ1-5; 7 bases line up with TRBD1. V trimming: 8 bases; J trimming: 4 bases; junction bases outside the gene matches: 8. The CDR3 sequence is 14 residues long. CDR1 is MNHNY and CDR2 is SVGAGI in the germline V gene (reference sequence). CDR3 sequence reads: CASGVTGANQPQHF. CDR3 DNA: TGTGCCAGCGGGGTAACAGGGGCGAATCAGCCCCAGCATTTT.

The rearrangement uses TRBV10-3 and TRBJ2-1; 7 bases line up with TRBD1. The V gene end was trimmed by 6 bases and the J gene end by 5 bases; junction bases not matched to a gene: 10. Germline V gene lookup returns CDR1 ENHRY and CDR2 SYGVKD. The CDR3 totals 15 residues. The CDR3 loop reads CAIRSNRGRDNEQFF. CDR3 coding DNA: TGTGCCATCAGGTCCAATAGGGGGCGAGACAATGAGCAGTTCTTC.

This clone is a singleton in its sample. The chain is built from TRBV5-1 and TRBJ2-2; TRBD2 matches 10 bases. J gave up 7 bases and V 4 bases, and 7 bases lay outside the gene matches. From germline, CDR1 is SGHRS and CDR2 YFSETQ. This CDR3 comprises 15 residues. The chain's CDR3 is CASSIGLAENGELFF. The CDR3 region has the DNA TGCGCCAGCAGCATCGGACTAGCGGAAAACGGGGAGCTGTTTTTT.

This chain joins TRBV7-9 and TRBJ2-2, with D maybe TRBD2 (7 bases). V dropped 5 bases and J dropped 3 bases, with 16 bases sitting between them. The CDR3 contains 16 residues. In germline, CDR1 is SEHNR, CDR2 FQNEAQ (reference sequence). CDR3 bases: TGTGCCAGCAGCGATAGGGGGGGCGCGCACACCGGGGAGCTGTTTTTT. This translates into CASSDRGGAHTGELFF.

The chain combines TRBV3-1 (or the pseudogene TRBV3-2) with TRBJ2-7, with 9 bases aligning to TRBD2. J lost 4 bases, V lost 8 bases, and 6 bases had no gene match. This CDR3 spans 13 amino acids. Germline V CDR1 and CDR2: LGHDT, YNNKEL (reference sequence). The CDR3 region is CASCSSGSYEQYF. Written as DNA, the CDR3 is TGTGCCAGCTGTAGTAGCGGGAGTTACGAGCAGTACTTC.

The chain carries TRBV28 and TRBJ2-5, with D possibly being TRBD2 (6 bases). V lost 6 bases and J lost 2, with 13 bases in between. CDR3 length: 14 residues. Germline V gene data show CDR1 as MDHEN and CDR2 as SYDVKM. The CDR3 region is CASSRAGIQETQYF. The CDR3 nucleotides read TGTGCCAGCAGCCGGGCGGGGATTCAAGAGACCCAGTACTTC. The complete variable domain, with remaining parts taken from reference TRBV28 and TRBJ2-5, reads DVKVTQSSRYLVKRTGEKVFLECVQDMDHENMFWYRQDPGLGLRLIYFSYDVKMKEKGDIPEGYSVSREKKERFSLILESASTNQTSMYLCASSRAGIQETQYFGPGTRLLVL.

J is TRBJ2-2 and V is TRBV28; TRBD1 matches at 7 bases. Germline V gives CDR1 MDHEN, CDR2 SYDVKM. The CDR3 covers 17 residues. After removal of 5 bases from V and 1 base from J, the junction contained 10 bases not matched to a gene. CDR3 nucleotides: TGTGCCAGCAGTCCTCCTGTCGGACAGGAGAACACCGGGGAGCTGTTTTTT. Translating gives CASSPPVGQENTGELFF.

The chain joins TRBV12-3 or TRBV12-4 to TRBJ2-3, with D hard to call. V lost 1 base and J 5 bases, leaving 7 bases between the germline ends. The CDR3 sequence is 13 residues long. CDR3 in DNA: TGTGCCAGCAGTTTAGGGGCCTTAGATACGCAGTATTTT. It codes for CASSLGALDTQYF.

The chain combines TRBV6-1 with TRBJ2-3, with D uncertain. Germline CDR1 MNHNS, CDR2 SASEGT. The ends were cut back, 0 bases at V and 3 bases at J, with 13 bases in the middle. The CDR3 runs to 16 residues. The CDR3 coding sequence is TGTGCCAGCAGTGAAGCCGGCGGCCAAGGAACAGATACGCAGTATTTT. Protein product: CASSEAGGQGTDTQYF.

This sequence joins TRBV12-3 or TRBV12-4 and TRBJ2-1, with D possibly matching TRBD2 (6 bases). CDR3 length equals 13 residues. Trimming removed 3 bases at V and 7 bases at J, with 10 bases between. The CDR3 DNA reads as TGTGCCAGCAGTTTTAATCGGGGGAATGAGCAGTTCTTC. The encoded protein is CASSFNRGNEQFF.

The rearrangement uses TRBV11-1 and TRBJ1-1, with TRBD1 identical over 7 bases. Unmatched junction bases numbered 5, after V lost 8 bases and J lost 2 bases. Germline V gene sequence: CDR1 SGHAT, CDR2 FQDESV (reference sequence). CDR3 length: 13 amino acids. In DNA form, the CDR3 reads TGTGCCAGCCGGGGACAGCCCAACACTGAAGCTTTCTTT. Translating gives CASRGQPNTEAFF.

The chain's CDR3 is CASSQRRPTGQGEGEQFF. In DNA, the CDR3 is TGTGCCAGCAGCCAACGCCGCCCCACGGGACAGGGGGAAGGTGAGCAGTTCTTC. The chain employs TRBV14 and TRBJ2-1; the match to TRBD1 covers 11 bases. Germline loops: CDR1 SGHDN, CDR2 FVKESK. V shed 2 bases and J 9 bases; nucleotides not matched to a gene: 15. This CDR3 region has 18 residues.

The CDR3, as DNA: TGTGCCAGCAGCCCCGGGACAGGGAACTATGGCTACACCTTC. This sequence encodes CASSPGTGNYGYTF. This rearrangement joins TRBV3-1 (or the pseudogene TRBV3-2) to TRBJ1-2, with 9 bases identical to TRBD1. After removal of 4 bases from V and 2 bases from J, the junction contained 2 bases not matched to a gene. Germline V lookup: CDR1 LGHDT, CDR2 YNNKEL (reference sequence). This CDR3 comprises 14 residues.

The chain uses TRBV2 and TRBJ2-2; D might be TRBD1 (6 bases). This CDR3 has 16 residues. V gave up 6 bases and J gave up 1 base, with 15 bases separating them. The germline V gene encodes CDR1 SNHLY and CDR2 FYNNEI. The CDR3 loop is CASRNRVRWNTGELFF. CDR3 nucleotide sequence: TGTGCCAGCAGGAACAGGGTTAGGTGGAACACCGGGGAGCTGTTTTTT.

CDR3 in DNA: TGTGCCAGCAGTGAAGCGCCCGCAGGGGGAATTACTAATGAAAAACTGTTTTTT. Translation: CASSEAPAGGITNEKLFF. This chain uses TRBV2 with TRBJ1-4; 7 nucleotides align to TRBD1. This CDR3 has 18 amino acids. Germline assignment: CDR1 SNHLY and CDR2 FYNNEI. V lost 0 bases to trimming and J lost 2 bases; unmatched junction nucleotides: 9.

V gene TRBV27 combines with J gene TRBJ1-2; D perhaps matches TRBD1 (5 bases). Looked up from germline, CDR1 is MNHEY and CDR2 is SMNVEV (reference sequence). The CDR3 contains 13 residues. The ends were cut back, 9 bases at V and 3 bases at J, with 14 bases in the middle. CDR3 protein: CASPQGSHYGYTF. CDR3 bases: TGTGCCAGTCCCCAGGGATCCCACTATGGCTACACCTTC.

A few counts support this clone. The V gene is TRBV2, the J gene TRBJ2-7; 10 nucleotides agree with TRBD1. This CDR3 comprises 14 residues. Germline V CDR1 and CDR2: SNHLY, FYNNEI. Trimming removed 6 bases from V and 3 bases from J; junction bases left unmatched: 5. In DNA, the CDR3 is TGTGCCAGCAGCGCAGGACAGGGGGACTACGAGCAGTACTTC. Translation: CASSAGQGDYEQYF.

Many counts were recorded for this clone. The V and J genes are TRBV5-6 and TRBJ1-1; 10 bases are a match to TRBD1. CDR3 length: 16 residues. The V gene end was trimmed by 1 base and the J gene end by 11 bases; junction bases not matched to a gene: 14. Germline assignment: CDR1 SGHDT and CDR2 YYEEEE. The CDR3 loop reads CASSLSGQGGLGGAFF. Written as DNA, the CDR3 is TGTGCCAGCAGCTTGAGCGGACAGGGGGGATTAGGAGGTGCTTTCTTT.

CDR3: CATSEWTGRGTDTQYF. In nucleotides, the CDR3 is TGTGCCACCAGTGAGTGGACAGGGAGAGGCACAGATACGCAGTATTTT. J is TRBJ2-3 and V is TRBV24-1, with 8 bases identical to TRBD1. Trimming at V came to 4 bases and at J to 1 base, leaving 6 bases not matched to a gene. Germline V gene data show CDR1 as KGHDR and CDR2 as SFDVKD. The CDR3 covers 16 residues.

This chain connects TRBV5-1 to TRBJ1-1; D remains unclear. Germline loops: CDR1 SGHRS, CDR2 YFSETQ. Deletions cut 4 bases from V and 1 base from J, with 17 bases between. The CDR3 sequence is 16 residues long. This CDR3 is CASSPDFGHSNTEAFF. The DNA for the CDR3 is TGCGCCAGCAGCCCGGACTTTGGGCACTCGAACACTGAAGCTTTCTTT.

The chain combines TRBV9 with TRBJ2-3; TRBD1 aligns across 8 bases. Germline-derived CDR1 and CDR2 are SGDLS and YYNGEE. V lost 3 bases to trimming and J lost 3 bases; unmatched junction nucleotides: 9. The CDR3 contains 16 residues. As DNA, the CDR3 is TGTGCCAGCAGCGGACAGGGGTCGGCGTGGACAGATACGCAGTATTTT. It translates to CASSGQGSAWTDTQYF. The full variable domain, completed using reference TRBV9 and TRBJ2-3, is DSGVTQTPKHLITATGQRVTLRCSPRSGDLSVYWYQQSLDQGLQFLIQYYNGEERAKGNILERFSAQQFPDLHSELNLSSLELGDSALYFCASSGQGSAWTDTQYFGPGTRLTVL.

In this sample, this clone turned up once. The rearrangement links TRBV28 to TRBJ2-7; 12 bases are shared with TRBD2. From germline, CDR1 is MDHEN and CDR2 SYDVKM. V trimming: 6 bases; J trimming: 8 bases; junction bases outside the gene matches: 5. The CDR3 spans 13 residues. The CDR3 here is CASRLAGGPQQYF. The CDR3, as DNA: TGTGCCAGCAGGCTAGCGGGAGGGCCTCAGCAGTACTTC.

V and J are TRBV5-5 and TRBJ1-1; D remains unclear. V dropped 4 bases and J dropped 1 base, with 8 bases sitting between them. The length of the CDR3 is 13 residues. The germline V gene has CDR1 SGHKS and CDR2 YYEKEE (reference sequence). CDR3 bases: TGTGCCAGCAGCGCACGAGAGAACACTGAAGCTTTCTTT. Translating it yields CASSARENTEAFF.

This chain links TRBV7-2 with TRBJ2-1, with D possibly TRBD2 on 5 matching bases. Trimming removed 5 bases at V and 5 bases at J, with 13 bases between. CDR1 and CDR2 (germline): SGHTA, FQGNSA. The CDR3 contains 14 residues. As DNA, the CDR3 is TGTGCCAGCAGCGTGGCCGGGGTTAACAATGAGCAGTTCTTC. Its translation is CASSVAGVNNEQFF.

DNA of the CDR3: TGTGCCAGCAGGGGTCTGGAGGGGGGGCATCCAGATACGCAGTATTTT. Amino acids: CASRGLEGGHPDTQYF. The rearrangement uses TRBV21-1 and TRBJ2-3; the table gives TRBD2 as D, unverified against the DNA. TRBV21-1 is described as a pseudogene. This CDR3 is 16 amino acids long.

The chain employs TRBV5-1 and TRBJ2-7, with 8 bases matching TRBD1. CDR1 SGHRS and CDR2 YFSETQ come from the germline V gene. V dropped 0 bases and J dropped 7; count of bases not matched to a gene: 6. The CDR3 length is 14 residues. The DNA of the CDR3 is TGCGCCAGCAGCTTGGGACAGGGGAACCGGGAGCAGTACTTC. This encodes CASSLGQGNREQYF.

The J gene is TRBJ2-7, the V gene TRBV28; 7 bases agree with TRBD1. In germline, CDR1 is MDHEN, CDR2 SYDVKM. J gave up 6 bases and V 5 bases, and 10 bases lay outside the gene matches. CDR3 length: 14 residues. CDR3 residues: CASSPRTGFSEQYF. For the CDR3, the DNA is TGTGCCAGCAGTCCGAGGACAGGTTTTTCCGAGCAGTACTTC.

CDR3 in DNA: TGTGCCAGCAGCTATGGGAGCTTGGAGCAGTTCTTC. Its protein product is CASSYGSLEQFF. This chain uses TRBV21-1 with TRBJ2-1; the D call TRBD2 from the table was never checked on the DNA. TRBV21-1 is deemed a pseudogene. This CDR3 region has 12 residues.

The chain combines TRBV10-1 with TRBJ1-3, with 8 bases matching TRBD1. The CDR3 length is 15 residues. The germline gives CDR1 WNHNN, CDR2 SYGVQD (reference sequence). V lost 6 bases to trimming and J lost 3 bases; unmatched junction nucleotides: 7. CDR3 loop: CASRPQGAVGNTIYF. DNA of the CDR3: TGCGCCAGCAGGCCCCAGGGGGCTGTTGGAAACACCATATATTTT.

This chain uses TRBV20-1 with TRBJ1-1; no reliable D call. Trimming pared 8 bases from V and 1 base from J, leaving 5 bases between. The CDR3 sequence is 10 residues long. The germline V gene has CDR1 DFQATT and CDR2 SNEGSKA (reference sequence). The CDR3, as DNA: TGCAGTCCAGGGAACACTGAAGCTTTCTTT. This gives the protein CSPGNTEAFF.

V is TRBV10-3 and J is TRBJ1-2; 10 nucleotides align to TRBD1. This CDR3 has 14 amino acids. J lost 2 bases, V lost 5 bases, and 2 bases had no gene match. Germline V gene sequence: CDR1 ENHRY, CDR2 SYGVKD. CDR3 coding DNA: TGTGCCATCAGTTTGGGACAGGGGAACTATGGCTACACCTTC. Protein sequence: CAISLGQGNYGYTF.